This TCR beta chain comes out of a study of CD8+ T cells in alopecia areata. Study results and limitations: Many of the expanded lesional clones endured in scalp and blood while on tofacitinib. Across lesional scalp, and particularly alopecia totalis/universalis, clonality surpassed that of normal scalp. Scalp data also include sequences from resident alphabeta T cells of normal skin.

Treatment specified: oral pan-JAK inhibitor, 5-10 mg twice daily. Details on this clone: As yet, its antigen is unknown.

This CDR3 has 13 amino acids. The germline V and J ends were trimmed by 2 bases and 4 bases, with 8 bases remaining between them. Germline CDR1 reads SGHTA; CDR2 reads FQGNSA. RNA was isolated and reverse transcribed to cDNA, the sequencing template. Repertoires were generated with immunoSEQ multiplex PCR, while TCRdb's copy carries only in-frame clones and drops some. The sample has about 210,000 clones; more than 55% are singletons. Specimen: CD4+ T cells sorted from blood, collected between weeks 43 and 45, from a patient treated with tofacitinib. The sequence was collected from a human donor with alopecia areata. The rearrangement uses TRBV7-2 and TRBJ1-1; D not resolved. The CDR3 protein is CASSLYPGTEAFF. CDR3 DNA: TGTGCCAGCAGCTTATATCCAGGCACTGAAGCTTTCTTT.